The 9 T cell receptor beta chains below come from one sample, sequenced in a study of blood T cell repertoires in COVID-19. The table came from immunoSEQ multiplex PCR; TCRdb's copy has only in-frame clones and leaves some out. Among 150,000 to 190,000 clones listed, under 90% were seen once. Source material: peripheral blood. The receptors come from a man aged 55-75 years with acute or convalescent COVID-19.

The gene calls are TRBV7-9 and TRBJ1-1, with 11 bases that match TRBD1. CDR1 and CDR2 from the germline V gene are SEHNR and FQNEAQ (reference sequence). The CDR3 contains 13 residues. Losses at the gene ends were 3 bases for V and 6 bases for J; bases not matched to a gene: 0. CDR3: CASSLGQGAEAFF. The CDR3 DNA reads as TGTGCCAGCAGCTTGGGACAGGGGGCTGAAGCTTTCTTT.

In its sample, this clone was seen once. The CDR3 sequence is CASSLGASGADTQYF. The CDR3 nucleotides read TGTGCCAGCAGTTTGGGTGCTAGCGGGGCAGATACGCAGTATTTT. V usage is TRBV6-5 and J usage is TRBJ2-3; 9 bases agree with TRBD2. V gave up 4 bases and J gave up 4 bases; unmatched junction bases: 6. CDR1 and CDR2 (germline): MNHEY, SVGAGI. This CDR3 comprises 15 residues.

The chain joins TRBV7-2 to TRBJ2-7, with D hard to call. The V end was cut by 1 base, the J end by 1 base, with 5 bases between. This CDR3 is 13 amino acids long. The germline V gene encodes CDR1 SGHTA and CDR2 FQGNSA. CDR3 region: CASSLETSYEQYF. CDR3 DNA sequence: TGTGCCAGCAGCTTAGAGACTTCCTACGAGCAGTACTTC.

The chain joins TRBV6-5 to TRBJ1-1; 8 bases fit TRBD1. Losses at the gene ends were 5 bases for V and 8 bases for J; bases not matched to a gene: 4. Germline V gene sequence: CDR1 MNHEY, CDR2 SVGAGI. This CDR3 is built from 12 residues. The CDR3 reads CASSRDRIEAFF. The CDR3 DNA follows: TGTGCCAGCAGTAGGGACAGGATCGAAGCTTTCTTT.

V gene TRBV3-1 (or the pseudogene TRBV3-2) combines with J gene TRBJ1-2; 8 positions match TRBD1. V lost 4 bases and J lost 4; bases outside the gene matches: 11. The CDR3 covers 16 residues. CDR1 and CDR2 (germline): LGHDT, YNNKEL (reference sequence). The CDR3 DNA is TGTGCCAGCAGCCGATCAGGGGGCGATCGTAGCTATGGCTACACCTTC. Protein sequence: CASSRSGGDRSYGYTF.

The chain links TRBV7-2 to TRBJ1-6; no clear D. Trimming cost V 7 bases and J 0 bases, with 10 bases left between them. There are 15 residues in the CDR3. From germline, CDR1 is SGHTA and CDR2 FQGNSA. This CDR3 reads CASTPSSSYNSPLHF. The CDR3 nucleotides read TGTGCCAGCACCCCTTCCAGCTCCTATAATTCACCCCTCCACTTT. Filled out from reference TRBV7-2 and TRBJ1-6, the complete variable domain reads GAGVSQSPSNKVTEKGKDVELRCDPISGHTALYWYRQSLGQGLEFLIYFQGNSAPDKSGLPSDRFSAERTGGSVSTLTIQRTQQEDSAVYLCASTPSSSYNSPLHFGNGTRLTVT.

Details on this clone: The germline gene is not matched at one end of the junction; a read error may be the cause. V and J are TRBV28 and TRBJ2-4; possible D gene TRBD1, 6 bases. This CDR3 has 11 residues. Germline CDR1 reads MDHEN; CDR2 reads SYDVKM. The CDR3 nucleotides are TGTGCCAGCAGTACTAACCTCGACAGGCACTTC. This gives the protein CASSTNLDRHF. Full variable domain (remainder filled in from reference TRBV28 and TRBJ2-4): DVKVTQSSRYLVKRTGEKVFLECVQDMDHENMFWYRQDPGLGLRLIYFSYDVKMKEKGDIPEGYSVSREKKERFSLILESASTNQTSMYLCASSTNLDRHFGAGTRLSVL.

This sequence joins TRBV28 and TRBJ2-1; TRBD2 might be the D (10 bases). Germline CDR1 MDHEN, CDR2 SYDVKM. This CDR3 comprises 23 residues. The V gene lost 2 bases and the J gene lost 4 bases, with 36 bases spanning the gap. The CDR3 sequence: CASSLKTGGRASGSGFRYNEQFF. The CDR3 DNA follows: TGTGCCAGCAGTTTAAAGACAGGGGGACGGGCTAGCGGGAGCGGTTTTAGGTACAATGAGCAGTTCTTC.

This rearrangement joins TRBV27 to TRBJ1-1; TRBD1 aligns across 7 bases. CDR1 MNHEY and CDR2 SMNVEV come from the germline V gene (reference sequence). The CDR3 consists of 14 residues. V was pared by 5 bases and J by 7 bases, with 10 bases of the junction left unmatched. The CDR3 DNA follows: TGTGCCAGCAGTGCACGGGTCCGGGACAGTGAAGCTTTCTTT. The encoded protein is CASSARVRDSEAFF.